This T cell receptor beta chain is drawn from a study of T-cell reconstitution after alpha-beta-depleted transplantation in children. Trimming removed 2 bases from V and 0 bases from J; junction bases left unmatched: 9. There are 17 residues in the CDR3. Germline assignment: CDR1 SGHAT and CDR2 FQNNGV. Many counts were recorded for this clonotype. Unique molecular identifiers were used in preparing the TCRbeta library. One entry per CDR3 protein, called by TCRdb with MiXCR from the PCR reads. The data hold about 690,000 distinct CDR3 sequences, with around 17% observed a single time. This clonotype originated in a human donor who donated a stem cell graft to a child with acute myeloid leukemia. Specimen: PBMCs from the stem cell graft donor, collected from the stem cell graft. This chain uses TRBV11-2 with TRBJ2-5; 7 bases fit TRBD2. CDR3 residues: CASSLIGVGGNQETQYF. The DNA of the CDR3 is TGTGCCAGCAGCTTAATCGGCGTCGGGGGGAACCAAGAGACCCAGTACTTC.